The 14 T cell receptor beta chains below were found in one sample sequenced in a study of shared clonotypes between healthy human individuals. Libraries were prepared by immunoSEQ multiplex PCR; TCRdb keeps only in-frame clonotypes and omits some of them. Found here are around 1.1 million clones, 75% to 80% of them singletons; the top ten hold more than 0.55%. The specimen was memory CD4+ T cells from PBMCs. Documented subset: CD45RA-negative fraction. Source of these receptors: a young man in good health. Some clones in this sample may be carry-over from other donors' samples.

This clone has more than one count but fewer than ten. Here the CDR3 DNA reads TGTGCCAGCAGGGACCCCCTTCTGGGCACAGATACGCAGTATTTT. Protein product: CASRDPLLGTDTQYF. V and J are TRBV2 and TRBJ2-3; D gene uncertain. The CDR3 is made up of 15 amino acids. Trimming shortened V by 6 bases and J by 1 base, and 14 bases separated the two germline ends. CDR1 and CDR2 from the germline V gene are SNHLY and FYNNEI.

The V gene is TRBV15, the J gene TRBJ1-1; D possibly corresponds to TRBD1 (5 bases). The germline V gene has CDR1 LNHNV and CDR2 YYDKDF (reference sequence). V lost 0 bases, J lost 11 bases, and 16 bases lay in between. The CDR3 extends over 14 amino acids. DNA of the CDR3: TGTGCCACCAGCAGAGAGGGGGTAGGGATTGCGGCTTTCTTT. It is translated as CATSREGVGIAAFF.

This sequence joins TRBV6-6 and TRBJ2-3; possibly TRBD1 or TRBD2 for D (6 bases each). Trimming cost V 5 bases and J 4 bases, with 16 bases left between them. Looked up from germline, CDR1 is MNHNY and CDR2 is SVGAGI (reference sequence). This CDR3 is built from 15 residues. The DNA for the CDR3 is TGTGCCAGCAGTGGTTCGGGGGCACGGCCAGATACGCAGTATTTT. Its translation: CASSGSGARPDTQYF.

The chain has TRBV11-1 and TRBJ1-1, with 7 positions matching TRBD1. Trimming at V came to 7 bases and at J to 4 bases, leaving 6 bases not matched to a gene. CDR3 size: 13 residues. The germline V gene has CDR1 SGHAT and CDR2 FQDESV (reference sequence). The CDR3 DNA reads as TGTGCCAGCACCCGGACAGGTATCACTGAAGCTTTCTTT. Translation gives CASTRTGITEAFF.

The chain combines TRBV18 with TRBJ2-7; 8 positions match TRBD2. Per germline, CDR1 KGHSH and CDR2 LQKENI. The CDR3 sequence is 16 residues long. V lost 2 bases and J lost 4; bases outside the gene matches: 10. CDR3 nucleotides: TGTGCCAGCTCACCATTCGGGCCGGGAGGGTCATACGAGCAGTACTTC. It codes for CASSPFGPGGSYEQYF.

The CDR3 loop is CASSAVGQSNEQFF. Here the CDR3 DNA reads TGTGCCAGCAGCGCGGTCGGCCAGTCAAATGAGCAGTTCTTC. This sequence joins TRBV7-3 and TRBJ2-1; D remains unclear. The V gene lost 5 bases and the J gene lost 7 bases, with 15 bases spanning the gap. CDR1 and CDR2 from the germline V gene are SGHTA and FQGTGA. The CDR3 is 14 amino acids. Full variable domain (rest looked up from reference TRBV7-3 and TRBJ2-1): GAGVSQTPSNKVTEKGKYVELRCDPISGHTALYWYRQSLGQGPEFLIYFQGTGAADDSGLPNDRFFAVRPEGSVSTLKIQRTERGDSAVYLCASSAVGQSNEQFFGPGTRLTVL.

The gene calls are TRBV4-2 and TRBJ1-6; D unresolved. The CDR3 totals 14 residues. Germline V CDR1 and CDR2: LGHNA, YNFKEQ. V gave up 4 bases and J gave up 10 bases, with 14 bases separating them. The CDR3 coding sequence is TGTGCCAGCAGCCGATCCGACAACGGGTCACCCCTCCACTTT. Translation: CASSRSDNGSPLHF.

Concerning this clone itself: A much bigger clone sits one base away, suggesting this may be a read error. The chain links TRBV5-1 to TRBJ1-1, with unresolved D. The CDR3 totals 14 residues. V lost 3 bases, J lost 2 bases, and 11 bases lay in between. The V gene's germline CDR1 is SGHRS and CDR2 YFSETQ. The CDR3 DNA sequence: TGCGCCAGCAGCTGGAAGAATCTCAACACTGAAGCTTTCTTT. Translated, it gives CASSWKNLNTEAFF.

The chain joins TRBV19 to TRBJ2-5, with 8 bases lining up with TRBD1. Trimming at V came to 7 bases and at J to 7 bases, leaving 8 bases not matched to a gene. The V gene's germline CDR1 is LNHDA and CDR2 SQIVND (reference sequence). The CDR3 covers 13 residues. In DNA, the CDR3 is TGTGCCAGTACGGAACAGGGGGGCGGGACCCAGTACTTC. Amino acids: CASTEQGGGTQYF.

The chain uses TRBV4-3 and TRBJ2-7; a possible D gene is TRBD1 (6 bases). Germline assignment: CDR1 LGHNA and CDR2 YSLEER. This CDR3 is 16 amino acids long. Trimming took off 1 base at V and 3 bases at J, with 16 bases between the two ends. CDR3 sequence (DNA): TGCGCCAGCAGCCAAGGTCACAGACAGGCAATCTACGAGCAGTACTTC. Translation: CASSQGHRQAIYEQYF.

The chain links TRBV20-1 to TRBJ2-1, with D maybe TRBD2 (7 bases). This CDR3 is 11 amino acids long. Trimming pared 6 bases from V and 9 bases from J, leaving 12 bases between. Germline V gene lookup returns CDR1 DFQATT and CDR2 SNEGSKA (reference sequence). CDR3 region: CSAGGRIEQFF. CDR3 bases: TGCAGTGCCGGGGGGCGGATTGAGCAGTTCTTC.

V usage is TRBV6-6 and J usage is TRBJ2-7; 8 bases align to TRBD2. Germline V CDR1 and CDR2: MNHNY, SVGAGI (reference sequence). V lost 8 bases and J lost 2; bases outside the gene matches: 11. This CDR3 region has 15 residues. CDR3 region: CASGQGLAGTYEQYF. The CDR3 DNA reads as TGTGCCAGCGGCCAAGGACTAGCTGGGACCTACGAGCAGTACTTC.

This clone was counted ten times or more. The identical CDR3 is also encoded by other nucleotide sequences in the sample. V and J are TRBV7-9 and TRBJ1-1; D is unclear. There are 12 residues in the CDR3. The germline V gene encodes CDR1 SEHNR and CDR2 FQNEAQ (reference sequence). V lost 1 base and J lost 8, with 8 bases in between. The CDR3 sequence is CASSLVTEEAFF. DNA for the CDR3: TGTGCCAGCAGCTTAGTCACGGAAGAAGCTTTCTTT. Using reference TRBV7-9 and TRBJ1-1 for the parts outside the CDR3, the full variable domain is DTGVSQNPRHKITKRGQNVTFRCDPISEHNRLYWYRQTLGQGPEFLTYFQNEAQLEKSRLLSDRFSAERPKGSFSTLEIQRTEQGDSAMYLCASSLVTEEAFFGQGTRLTVV.

For this clone: Different DNA sequences within this sample yield the same CDR3. This chain uses TRBV5-4 with TRBJ1-5; D is possibly TRBD1 (5 bases). This CDR3 region has 13 residues. The V end was cut by 0 bases, the J end by 7 bases, with 8 bases between. CDR1 and CDR2 (germline): SGHNT, YYREEE (reference sequence). The CDR3 here is CASSLDQGQPQHF. For the CDR3, the DNA is TGTGCCAGCAGCTTGGATCAGGGACAGCCCCAGCATTTT.